Sequencing of this T cell receptor (beta chain) was carried out in a study of T and B cells in COVID-19 patients. Study in general: Blood was sampled from COVID-19 patients who were either actively infected or recovered.

This clonotype was recorded only once. At one boundary the junction diverges from the germline segment, which might be a read error. BIOMED2 TRB-A/B primer pools were used in multiplex TRB PCR. TCRdb re-derived calls from the multiplex PCR reads in MiXCR, one entry per CDR3 protein. The sample holds about 1,600 distinct CDR3 sequences, roughly 29% seen once. The CDR3 sequence is 12 residues long. Germline assignment: CDR1 DFQATT and CDR2 SNEGSKA (reference sequence). TRB was amplified from approximately 250-500 ng of blood genomic DNA. The chain uses TRBV20-1 and TRBJ1-5; TRBD1 matches at 7 bases. The clonotype was recovered from a human donor with active COVID-19. Specimen: blood. CDR3 nucleotides: TGCAATGCTCTTGACAGGGTTCAGCCCCAGCATTTT. It specifies CNALDRVQPQHF.